Shown below are 14 T cell receptor beta chains from a single sample sequenced in a study of blood T cell repertoires in COVID-19. TCRdb's table, derived via immunoSEQ multiplex PCR, lists solely in-frame clones and lacks some. The top ten clones hold around two fifths of a sample with about 64,000 clones, 88% of them seen once. What was sequenced was peripheral blood. The receptor set was obtained from a woman in her sixties or seventies with COVID-19, enrolled during active disease.

The chain combines TRBV11-3 with TRBJ1-6, with 9 bases fitting TRBD1. The germline gives CDR1 SGHNT, CDR2 YENEEA. J gave up 15 bases and V 0 bases, and 9 bases lay outside the gene matches. The CDR3 covers 15 residues. CDR3 sequence: CASSLDLGQGERLHF. CDR3 in DNA: TGTGCCAGCAGCTTAGATCTGGGACAGGGTGAGCGCCTCCACTTT.

This chain's CDR3 is CASSRRQGTQETQYF. The CDR3 DNA is TGTGCCAGCTCACGTCGACAGGGGACTCAAGAGACCCAGTACTTC. The chain couples TRBV18 to TRBJ2-5; 8 bases are a match to TRBD1. The CDR3 covers 15 residues. In germline, CDR1 is KGHSH, CDR2 LQKENI. The J segment lost 2 bases and the V segment lost 4 bases, leaving 6 bases of the junction unmatched.

The chain uses TRBV7-9 and TRBJ1-1; the D is unclear. V lost 5 bases to trimming and J lost 0 bases, with 7 bases between them. CDR1 SEHNR and CDR2 FQNEAQ come from the germline V gene (reference sequence). The CDR3 extends over 13 amino acids. The CDR3 DNA reads TGTGCCAGCAGCAAGCCCTTGAACACTGAAGCTTTCTTT. This sequence encodes CASSKPLNTEAFF.

This chain connects TRBV7-9 to TRBJ1-4; D is unresolved. CDR1 SEHNR and CDR2 FQNEAQ come from the germline V gene (reference sequence). V lost 5 bases, J lost 8 bases, and 15 bases lay in between. CDR3 length: 14 amino acids. CDR3 loop: CASSPNPLSEKLFF. CDR3 sequence (DNA): TGTGCCAGCAGCCCGAACCCCCTGAGCGAAAAACTGTTTTTT.

V is TRBV7-2 and J is TRBJ1-2; D is perhaps TRBD1 (6 bases). Germline V gene lookup returns CDR1 SGHTA and CDR2 FQGNSA. This CDR3 has 19 amino acids. V dropped 2 bases and J dropped 4 bases, with 26 bases sitting between them. The CDR3 sequence: CASSLRSRDTSKDAYGYTF. The CDR3 coding sequence is TGTGCCAGCAGCTTACGGTCACGGGACACCTCCAAGGATGCCTATGGCTACACCTTC.

This chain uses TRBV29-1 with TRBJ1-2; D might be TRBD1 (6 bases). V was trimmed by 2 bases and J by 5 bases, leaving 15 bases between them. The CDR3 has 14 amino acids. Germline V gives CDR1 SQVTM, CDR2 ANQGSEA. The CDR3 sequence: CSVERAGAGYGYTF. The CDR3 region has the DNA TGCAGCGTTGAACGCGCAGGGGCCGGATATGGCTACACCTTC.

The chain is built from TRBV5-1 and TRBJ2-1; 10 nucleotides match TRBD1. CDR1 is SGHRS and CDR2 is YFSETQ in the germline V gene. CDR3 size: 15 residues. V lost 6 bases, J lost 7 bases, and 10 bases stayed unmatched. CDR3 in DNA: TGCGCCAGCACCTTAACGACAGGGGGCAGGAATGAGCAGTTCTTC. It specifies CASTLTTGGRNEQFF.

V gene TRBV4-2 combines with J gene TRBJ2-1; 9 nucleotides align to TRBD2. The CDR3 has 15 amino acids. Germline V lookup: CDR1 LGHNA, CDR2 YNFKEQ. V shed 0 bases and J 10 bases; nucleotides not matched to a gene: 7. Written as DNA, the CDR3 is TGTGCCAGCAGCCAAGATGACCTAGCGGGACGGGAGCAGTTCTTC. Its translation is CASSQDDLAGREQFF.

The chain has TRBV9 and TRBJ1-2, with D possibly being TRBD1 (6 bases). CDR3 length: 15 residues. Germline V lookup: CDR1 SGDLS, CDR2 YYNGEE. V was shortened by 3 bases and J by 0 bases, with 12 bases between the two germline ends. For the CDR3, the DNA is TGTGCCAGCAGCGCAGGGGACGGTCCTAACTATGGCTACACCTTC. Its protein product is CASSAGDGPNYGYTF.

The chain carries TRBV19 and TRBJ2-2, with TRBD2 identical over 11 bases. With 5 bases clipped from V and 6 bases from J, the junction kept 5 bases outside the gene matches. Germline loops: CDR1 LNHDA, CDR2 SQIVND (reference sequence). This CDR3 comprises 15 residues. The CDR3 DNA follows: TGTGCCAGTAGTCCCCAACTAGCGGGAGCCGGGGAGCTGTTTTTT. Translated: CASSPQLAGAGELFF.

The J gene is TRBJ2-5, the V gene TRBV6-5; 9 nucleotides match TRBD1. Germline values: CDR1 MNHEY, CDR2 SVGAGI. The length of the CDR3 is 15 residues. V lost 2 bases, J lost 4 bases, and 5 bases stayed unmatched. CDR3 bases: TGTGCCAGCAGTTACGGGACAGGGAAGGGAGAGACCCAGTACTTC. This sequence encodes CASSYGTGKGETQYF.

The rearrangement links TRBV19 to TRBJ1-1, with D unclear. This CDR3 region has 14 residues. Trimming pared 3 bases from V and 3 bases from J, leaving 11 bases between. In germline, CDR1 is LNHDA, CDR2 SQIVND (reference sequence). CDR3 in amino acids: CASSMSREDTEAFF. The CDR3, as DNA: TGTGCCAGTAGTATGAGTAGGGAGGACACTGAAGCTTTCTTT.

There are a few counts of this clone. The chain combines TRBV5-1 with TRBJ2-7; 9 bases align to TRBD1. The V and J ends lost 4 bases and 3 bases, in that order; junction bases with no gene match: 8. From germline, CDR1 is SGHRS and CDR2 YFSETQ. The CDR3 has 15 residues. The CDR3 region is CASSRGQGINYEQYF. The CDR3 DNA reads as TGCGCCAGCAGCCGGGGACAGGGAATAAACTACGAGCAGTACTTC.

The genes are TRBV6-5 and TRBJ2-5; 7 nucleotides align to TRBD2. Germline CDR1 and CDR2: MNHEY and SVGAGI. The CDR3 runs 15 residues. V was clipped by 0 bases and J by 4 bases; unmatched bases: 5. The CDR3: CASSYSAGVGETQYF. The CDR3 DNA is TGTGCCAGCAGTTACTCTGCGGGAGTCGGAGAGACCCAGTACTTC.